A single sample gave rise to the 22 T cell receptor beta chains below, sequenced in a study of pediatric ulcerative colitis. One to two pinch biopsies were taken from the rectum during colonoscopy. Assay used: immunoSEQ multiplex PCR; TCRdb lists only in-frame clones, some missing. The data hold 17,000 or so clones, with about 76% observed a single time. Sequencing used gut tissue. These receptors were taken from a girl under 18 with moderate ulcerative colitis.

This CDR3 is CASSPGAGVSSYEQYF. The CDR3 DNA follows: TGTGCCAGCTCACCAGGAGCTGGGGTCAGCTCCTACGAGCAGTACTTC. This sequence joins TRBV18 and TRBJ2-7; D not resolved. This CDR3 spans 16 amino acids. Germline assignment: CDR1 KGHSH and CDR2 LQKENI. The V end was cut by 2 bases, the J end by 0 bases, with 14 bases between.

The chain is built from TRBV28 and TRBJ2-3; 9 bases fit TRBD2. The V and J ends lost 4 bases and 1 base, in that order; junction bases with no gene match: 6. CDR3 size: 16 residues. The V gene's germline CDR1 is MDHEN and CDR2 SYDVKM. The CDR3 region is CASSYISGRGTDTQYF. CDR3 bases: TGTGCCAGCAGTTACATTAGCGGGAGAGGCACAGATACGCAGTATTTT.

The chain uses TRBV9 and TRBJ1-6; unclear D gene. Per germline, CDR1 SGDLS and CDR2 YYNGEE. V lost 0 bases to trimming and J lost 7 bases, with 11 bases between them. This CDR3 comprises 15 residues. CDR3 DNA sequence: TGTGCCAGCAGCGTAGATTCGTTCCCAAATTCACCCCTCCACTTT. It yields the protein CASSVDSFPNSPLHF.

CDR3 amino acids: CASSLGLAATYSQETQYF. CDR3 in DNA: TGTGCCAGCAGCCTGGGACTAGCGGCGACTTACTCACAAGAGACCCAGTACTTC. The J gene is TRBJ2-5, the V gene TRBV13; 11 bases agree with TRBD2. Germline values: CDR1 PRHDT, CDR2 FYEKMQ (reference sequence). The CDR3 totals 18 residues. The V and J ends lost 5 bases and 2 bases, in that order; junction bases with no gene match: 13.

The CDR3 sequence: CASSPSGTYEQYF. As DNA, the CDR3 is TGTGCCAGCTCACCGAGTGGGACCTACGAGCAGTACTTC. The V and J genes are TRBV18 and TRBJ2-5; D ambiguous. The DNA end favors TRBJ2-7, so the J call may be wrong. CDR1 is KGHSH, CDR2 LQKENI, per germline. The CDR3 has 13 amino acids.

The J gene is TRBJ2-2, the V gene TRBV10-3, with D perhaps given as TRBD1 or TRBD2 (5 bases each). V lost 10 bases, J lost 9 bases, and 15 bases lay in between. Germline V gene sequence: CDR1 ENHRY, CDR2 SYGVKD. The CDR3 covers 12 residues. The CDR3 reads CATLGERRELFF. In DNA form, the CDR3 reads TGTGCCACCCTGGGGGAGAGGAGGGAGCTGTTTTTT.

CDR3 region: CASRPTGDTDTQYF. The CDR3 nucleotides read TGTGCCAGTAGGCCGACAGGGGACACAGATACGCAGTATTTT. This chain connects TRBV19 to TRBJ2-3, with TRBD1 identical over 8 bases. J gave up 2 bases and V 6 bases, and 4 bases lay outside the gene matches. The CDR3 has 14 residues. In germline, CDR1 is LNHDA, CDR2 SQIVND (reference sequence).

The chain combines TRBV4-1 with TRBJ1-2; TRBD1 might be the D (5 bases). The germline V and J ends were trimmed by 0 bases and 5 bases, with 16 bases remaining between them. CDR1 and CDR2 (germline): MGHRA, YSYEKL. This CDR3 has 16 residues. The CDR3 DNA follows: TGCGCCAGCAGCCAAGAAGCTGCAGACAGATCATATGGCTACACCTTC. As protein: CASSQEAADRSYGYTF.

The chain recombines TRBV28 with TRBJ2-5; TRBD1 is a possible D gene (5 bases). This CDR3 has 13 residues. In germline, CDR1 is MDHEN, CDR2 SYDVKM. V was cut by 7 bases and J by 5 bases, with 14 bases left in between. This CDR3 is CASTRVGRETQYF. Here the CDR3 DNA reads TGTGCCAGCACTAGGGTGGGGCGGGAGACCCAGTACTTC.

This chain uses TRBV7-9 with TRBJ2-2; TRBD1 aligns across 9 bases. The CDR3 sequence is 14 residues long. Germline loops: CDR1 SEHNR, CDR2 FQNEAQ (reference sequence). After removal of 5 bases from V and 6 bases from J, the junction contained 4 bases not matched to a gene. CDR3 residues: CASSPGQGPGELFF. The CDR3 coding sequence is TGTGCCAGCAGCCCTGGACAGGGGCCCGGGGAGCTGTTTTTT.

Only a few counts were recorded for this clone. V is TRBV5-1 and J is TRBJ2-7, with 13 nucleotides matching TRBD2. The CDR3 is made up of 16 amino acids. Germline V gene data show CDR1 as SGHRS and CDR2 as YFSETQ. J lost 6 bases, V lost 5 bases, and 11 bases had no gene match. CDR3 protein: CASRPDGLAGVSEQYF. The CDR3 DNA reads as TGCGCCAGCAGACCTGACGGACTAGCGGGAGTAAGCGAGCAGTACTTC.

By frequency in the sample, this clone is medium-sized. The rearrangement uses TRBV5-5 and TRBJ1-2, with D unresolved. Per the germline V gene, CDR1 is SGHKS and CDR2 is YYEKEE (reference sequence). With 0 bases removed from V and 4 bases from J, the gap between germline ends came to 16 bases. The CDR3 has 16 amino acids. This CDR3 is CASSLEFQRQAYGYTF. The CDR3 coding sequence is TGTGCCAGCAGCTTGGAATTTCAGCGGCAGGCCTATGGCTACACCTTC.

This clone was detected only a few times. The J gene is TRBJ2-3, the V gene TRBV7-8; D might be TRBD1 (6 bases). The CDR3 is made up of 16 amino acids. CDR1 is SGHVS and CDR2 is FQNEAQ in the germline V gene. The V gene lost 5 bases and the J gene lost 1 base, with 16 bases spanning the gap. The CDR3 region is CASSLLRPGGTDTQYF. CDR3 DNA sequence: TGTGCCAGCAGCCTCCTGAGGCCAGGGGGCACAGATACGCAGTATTTT.

V is TRBV12-1 and J is TRBJ2-5; whether TRBD2, the table's D call, matches the DNA was not checked. TRBV12-1 is deemed a pseudogene. CDR3 length: 18 amino acids. CDR3 amino acids: CASSARTSGSRLYETQYF. In DNA, the CDR3 is TGTGCCAGCAGCGCCAGGACTAGCGGGAGCAGATTGTATGAGACCCAGTACTTC.

DNA for the CDR3: TGTGCCAGCAGCTTATTTTCGGGACTAGCGGACAATGAGCAGTTCTTC. Its protein is CASSLFSGLADNEQFF. This rearrangement joins TRBV7-3 to TRBJ2-1; TRBD2 matches at 11 bases. Germline CDR1 is SGHTA and CDR2 is FQGTGA. V gave up 2 bases and J gave up 5 bases; unmatched junction bases: 5. The length of the CDR3 is 16 residues.

The sample holds a few counts of this clone. The chain joins TRBV13 to TRBJ1-3; 8 bases align to TRBD1. After removal of 5 bases from V and 8 bases from J, the junction contained 5 bases not matched to a gene. CDR3 size: 13 residues. In germline, CDR1 is PRHDT, CDR2 FYEKMQ (reference sequence). CDR3 residues: CASSALQGDTIYF. The CDR3 coding sequence is TGTGCCAGCAGCGCCTTACAGGGGGACACCATATATTTT. Using reference TRBV13 and TRBJ1-3 for the parts outside the CDR3, the full variable domain is AAGVIQSPRHLIKEKRETATLKCYPIPRHDTVYWYQQGPGQDPQFLISFYEKMQSDKGSIPDRFSAQQFSDYHSELNMSSLELGDSALYFCASSALQGDTIYFGEGSWLTVV.

The gene calls are TRBV29-1 and TRBJ1-1, with 7 bases that match TRBD1. This CDR3 has 14 residues. V trimming: 4 bases; J trimming: 0 bases; junction bases outside the gene matches: 5. The V gene's germline CDR1 is SQVTM and CDR2 ANQGSEA. CDR3 DNA: TGCAGCGTTGGTGCAGGGGGGGTGAACACTGAAGCTTTCTTT. Protein product: CSVGAGGVNTEAFF.

With regard to this clone: One end of the junction fails to match germline, which may point to a read error. The chain joins TRBV6-5 to TRBJ1-3, with 7 bases fitting TRBD1. The V gene's germline CDR1 is MNHEY and CDR2 SVGAGI. CDR3 length: 13 amino acids. CDR3: CASSYSPGTEVYF. CDR3 nucleotide sequence: TGTGCCAGCAGTTACTCACCCGGGACAGAGGTTTACTTT.

Written as DNA, the CDR3 is TGCGCCAGCAACCAGGCAGCTAGTCGACAGACCCAGTACTTC. It encodes CASNQAASRQTQYF. The J gene is TRBJ2-5, the V gene TRBV5-1; D not certain. V shed 6 bases and J shed 6 bases, with 18 bases lying between them. The CDR3 runs to 14 residues. Germline CDR1 reads SGHRS; CDR2 reads YFSETQ.

V and J are TRBV5-6 and TRBJ1-2; D is ambiguous. This CDR3 spans 15 amino acids. With 0 bases removed from V and 4 bases from J, the gap between germline ends came to 13 bases. CDR1 SGHDT and CDR2 YYEEEE come from the germline V gene. The CDR3 protein is CASSLGSILGYGYTF. The CDR3 DNA reads as TGTGCCAGCAGCTTGGGAAGTATCCTTGGCTATGGCTACACCTTC.

The V and J genes are TRBV9 and TRBJ1-1, with a possible D match to TRBD1 (5 bases). V was cut by 6 bases and J by 6 bases, with 18 bases left in between. The V gene's germline CDR1 is SGDLS and CDR2 YYNGEE. The CDR3 runs to 14 residues. The CDR3 spells CASTRGEASAEAFF. CDR3 sequence (DNA): TGTGCCAGCACCCGGGGGGAGGCGAGCGCTGAAGCTTTCTTT.

V is TRBV29-1 and J is TRBJ2-7, with 11 bases matching TRBD2. Germline V gene data show CDR1 as SQVTM and CDR2 as ANQGSEA. J was trimmed by 4 bases and V by 3 bases; bases with no gene match: 5. The CDR3 is made up of 14 amino acids. This CDR3 reads CSVEASGRRYEQYF. CDR3 sequence (DNA): TGCAGCGTTGAGGCTAGCGGGAGGAGGTACGAGCAGTACTTC.